This T cell receptor beta chain was captured by sequencing in a study of breast tumors, draining lymph nodes, adjacent tissues. MiXCR was run by TCRdb on the multiplex PCR reads, yielding one entry per CDR3 protein. This sample yields roughly 220,000 distinct CDR3 sequences, of which under 35% are seen a single time; 3% to 4% belongs to the top ten. V lost 2 bases, J lost 0 bases, and 17 bases lay in between. Germline-derived CDR1 and CDR2 are PRHDT and FYEKMQ (reference sequence). The CDR3 is made up of 19 amino acids. The lymph nodes were axillary draining lymph nodes from breast cancer patients. Whole-study results and caveats: That most tumor T cells come from lymph nodes remained unproven. Compared with basal-like, luminal-like tumors shared significantly more repertoire with nontumor tissue. Tumor TCR diversity was below lymph nodes but above nontumor tissue. Most tumor T cells seemingly derive from lymph node, then expand in tumor.

This clonotype has at least ten counts. Its specificity is unknown. The sequenced sample consisted of axillary lymph node tissue. This TCR derives from a female donor with breast cancer. Some clones in this sample may be carry-over from other donors' samples. The chain links TRBV13 to TRBJ2-6; D unresolved. The CDR3 region has the DNA TGTGCCAGCAGCTTATCGGTCCCTCAGGCCAACTCTGGGGCCAACGTCCTGACTTTC. It yields the protein CASSLSVPQANSGANVLTF. Drawing the rest from reference TRBV13 and TRBJ2-6, the complete variable domain is AAGVIQSPRHLIKEKRETATLKCYPIPRHDTVYWYQQGPGQDPQFLISFYEKMQSDKGSIPDRFSAQQFSDYHSELNMSSLELGDSALYFCASSLSVPQANSGANVLTFGAGSRLTVL.